What follows are 22 T cell receptor beta chains derived from one specimen sequenced in a study of cytotoxic CD8 clonotypes in ibrutinib-treated CLL. Clones were sequenced by immunoSEQ multiplex PCR, and TCRdb holds only the in-frame ones, with some missing. The top ten clones hold 6.7% of a sample with around 310,000 clones, almost 80% of them seen once. This specimen was PBMCs, taken before ibrutinib treatment. Source of these receptors: a human donor with chronic lymphocytic leukemia.

The genes are TRBV29-1 and TRBJ1-2; D gene unclear. CDR1 and CDR2 from the germline V gene are SQVTM and ANQGSEA. This CDR3 comprises 14 residues. V was trimmed by 6 bases and J by 4 bases, leaving 18 bases between them. Here the CDR3 reads CSVIWVEASYGYTF. Written as DNA, the CDR3 is TGCAGCGTGATTTGGGTAGAGGCTAGCTATGGCTACACCTTC.

The V and J genes are TRBV5-1 and TRBJ1-1, with D tentatively TRBD1 (6 bases). The germline V gene encodes CDR1 SGHRS and CDR2 YFSETQ. V lost 5 bases, J lost 0 bases, and 8 bases lay in between. This CDR3 has 13 residues. The CDR3 loop reads CASRGQLNTEAFF. The CDR3 nucleotides are TGCGCCAGCAGAGGACAGTTGAACACTGAAGCTTTCTTT.

The chain couples TRBV29-1 to TRBJ2-7; no clear D. The CDR3 length is 11 residues. CDR1 and CDR2 (germline): SQVTM, ANQGSEA. V lost 5 bases, J lost 3 bases, and 8 bases lay in between. DNA for the CDR3: TGCAGCGTTTATTCCCACTACGAGCAGTACTTC. This gives the protein CSVYSHYEQYF.

This chain connects TRBV28 to TRBJ2-7; the D is unclear. V was cut by 8 bases and J by 3 bases, with 8 bases left in between. The CDR3 contains 11 residues. Germline CDR1 reads MDHEN; CDR2 reads SYDVKM. The CDR3 nucleotides read TGTGCCAGCGCGACCTACTACGAGCAGTACTTC. This sequence encodes CASATYYEQYF. Full variable domain (rest looked up from reference TRBV28 and TRBJ2-7): DVKVTQSSRYLVKRTGEKVFLECVQDMDHENMFWYRQDPGLGLRLIYFSYDVKMKEKGDIPEGYSVSREKKERFSLILESASTNQTSMYLCASATYYEQYFGPGTRLTVT.

The CDR3 DNA follows: TGCAGCGTTGAGGTAGGACAGAACACCGGGGAGCTGTTTTTT. Its protein product is CSVEVGQNTGELFF. V and J are TRBV29-1 and TRBJ2-2; a weak D match, TRBD1 (5 bases). In germline, CDR1 is SQVTM, CDR2 ANQGSEA. The V gene lost 3 bases and the J gene lost 1 base, with 9 bases spanning the gap. The CDR3 covers 14 residues.

This clone was found a few times. This CDR3 reads CASSDTPGYSNQPQHF. The CDR3 nucleotides read TGTGCCAGCAGTGACACCCCAGGGTATAGCAATCAGCCCCAGCATTTT. The chain carries TRBV27 and TRBJ1-5, with a possible D match to TRBD1 (5 bases). The V end lost 5 bases, the J end lost 0 bases, and 14 bases lay between the germline ends. The CDR3 is 16 amino acids. From germline, CDR1 is MNHEY and CDR2 SMNVEV (reference sequence).

This clone was seen a single time. V and J are TRBV4-2 and TRBJ2-7, with 9 bases aligning to TRBD2. CDR1 is LGHNA, CDR2 YNFKEQ, per germline. J was trimmed by 1 base and V by 6 bases; bases with no gene match: 7. There are 15 residues in the CDR3. The CDR3 sequence: CASRRGLAGSYEQYF. In nucleotides, the CDR3 is TGTGCCAGCAGACGCGGGCTAGCGGGATCCTACGAGCAGTACTTC.

Here the CDR3 DNA reads TGTGCCTGGAGCGGGATCTCGGATGAGCAGTTCTTC. Encoded protein: CAWSGISDEQFF. This chain links TRBV30 with TRBJ2-1, with D possibly TRBD2 on 5 matching bases. CDR3 size: 12 residues. V was cut by 3 bases and J by 8 bases, with 11 bases left in between. Germline CDR1 GTSNPN, CDR2 SVGIG (reference sequence).

The chain carries TRBV20-1 and TRBJ2-3; no firm D call. CDR3 length: 11 amino acids. Trimming left V 3 bases short and J 8 bases short, with 9 bases between. Germline CDR1 reads DFQATT; CDR2 reads SNEGSKA (reference sequence). The CDR3 loop reads CSASTGSTQYF. In nucleotides, the CDR3 is TGCAGTGCTAGCACCGGTTCTACGCAGTATTTT.

The chain employs TRBV4-2 and TRBJ1-1; D perhaps matches TRBD1 (5 bases). V lost 4 bases and J lost 1, with 16 bases in between. Per the germline V gene, CDR1 is LGHNA and CDR2 is YNFKEQ. The length of the CDR3 is 16 residues. This chain's CDR3 is CASSLEAGLENTEAFF. The CDR3 region has the DNA TGTGCCAGCAGCCTCGAGGCAGGGTTGGAGAACACTGAAGCTTTCTTT.

The V gene is TRBV29-1, the J gene TRBJ2-7; TRBD2 matches 7 bases. Germline V lookup: CDR1 SQVTM, CDR2 ANQGSEA. Trimming at V came to 6 bases and at J to 2 bases, leaving 10 bases not matched to a gene. The CDR3 has 14 residues. The CDR3 here is CSVATSVDPYEQYF. The CDR3, as DNA: TGCAGCGTCGCAACTAGCGTTGACCCCTACGAGCAGTACTTC.

The chain combines TRBV4-3 with TRBJ1-2, with D uncertain. The CDR3 covers 13 residues. The V gene lost 0 bases and the J gene lost 5 bases, with 7 bases spanning the gap. Germline V gene sequence: CDR1 LGHNA, CDR2 YSLEER. CDR3 sequence (DNA): TGCGCCAGCAGCCAAGATATCAGATATGGCTACACCTTC. Protein sequence: CASSQDIRYGYTF.

The V call is TRBV15, the J call TRBJ1-5; perhaps TRBD1 as D (6 bases). Germline V gives CDR1 LNHNV, CDR2 YYDKDF (reference sequence). The V and J ends lost 1 base and 6 bases respectively, with 16 bases between them. This CDR3 spans 16 amino acids. CDR3 bases: TGTGCCACCAGCAGAGGGTTGGGGGGCGCATTTCAGCCCCAGCATTTT. Translated: CATSRGLGGAFQPQHF.

The chain combines TRBV10-3 with TRBJ2-3; TRBD1 matches at 7 bases. With 6 bases clipped from V and 0 bases from J, the junction kept 6 bases outside the gene matches. Germline V gene lookup returns CDR1 ENHRY and CDR2 SYGVKD. CDR3 length: 15 amino acids. In DNA, the CDR3 is TGTGCCATCAGCAGGACAGGTGGGAGCACAGATACGCAGTATTTT. Protein: CAISRTGGSTDTQYF.

A remark on this clone: Sequence at one end of the junction differs from germline and may be a read error. This rearrangement joins TRBV20-1 to TRBJ1-1, with 7 bases matching TRBD1. Germline values: CDR1 DFQATT, CDR2 SNEGSKA (reference sequence). This CDR3 region has 11 residues. CDR3 residues: CRGTVNTEAFF. CDR3 coding DNA: TGTAGGGGGACAGTGAACACTGAAGCTTTCTTT.

This clone was seen only once. This chain links TRBV9 with TRBJ2-3; 8 bases align to TRBD1. The CDR3 is 13 amino acids. V lost 3 bases to trimming and J lost 3 bases; unmatched junction nucleotides: 0. Germline CDR1 SGDLS, CDR2 YYNGEE. The CDR3 loop is CASSGDRTDTQYF. The CDR3 DNA sequence: TGTGCCAGCAGCGGGGACAGGACAGATACGCAGTATTTT.

This chain links TRBV5-1 with TRBJ1-2, with D tentatively TRBD1 (5 bases). CDR3 length equals 13 residues. Trimming removed 3 bases at V and 10 bases at J, with 16 bases between. CDR1 and CDR2 (germline): SGHRS, YFSETQ. The CDR3 sequence is CASSWGRVEDYTF. CDR3 in DNA: TGCGCCAGCAGCTGGGGCAGGGTTGAAGACTACACCTTC.

The chain uses TRBV27 and TRBJ2-7; no clear D gene. Trimming removed 3 bases from V and 6 bases from J, with 15 bases in between. Germline V CDR1 and CDR2: MNHEY, SMNVEV (reference sequence). CDR3 length: 14 amino acids. The CDR3 reads CASSLYGPGREQYF. CDR3 in DNA: TGTGCCAGCAGTTTGTACGGGCCAGGCCGCGAGCAGTACTTC.

CDR3 region: CSAQTGVADTQYF. The CDR3, as DNA: TGCAGCGCTCAGACAGGGGTGGCAGATACGCAGTATTTT. The rearrangement links TRBV29-1 to TRBJ2-3; 8 bases map to TRBD1. The CDR3 sequence is 13 residues long. V gave up 7 bases and J gave up 4 bases; unmatched junction bases: 7. CDR1 is SQVTM and CDR2 is ANQGSEA in the germline V gene.

This clone was seen more than once but under ten times. The CDR3 is CASSPRRESNEQFF. CDR3 coding DNA: TGCGCCAGCTCCCCCCGGCGGGAGTCGAATGAGCAGTTCTTC. V usage is TRBV10-1 and J usage is TRBJ2-1; TRBD2 matches 7 bases. This CDR3 has 14 residues. Germline trimming cut 8 bases from V and 7 bases from J; bases unmatched to any gene: 11. Germline CDR1 is WNHNN and CDR2 is SYGVQD (reference sequence).

This clone was found a few times. The chain links TRBV9 to TRBJ1-5; 7 nucleotides match TRBD1. The J segment lost 2 bases and the V segment lost 4 bases, leaving 3 bases of the junction unmatched. Germline CDR1 reads SGDLS; CDR2 reads YYNGEE. The CDR3 has 14 amino acids. The CDR3, as DNA: TGTGCCAGCAGCTCCCAGGGGGGCAATCAGCCCCAGCATTTT. It encodes CASSSQGGNQPQHF. The variable domain in full, with the rest retrieved from reference TRBV9 and TRBJ1-5, is DSGVTQTPKHLITATGQRVTLRCSPRSGDLSVYWYQQSLDQGLQFLIQYYNGEERAKGNILERFSAQQFPDLHSELNLSSLELGDSALYFCASSSQGGNQPQHFGDGTRLSIL.

The chain couples TRBV30 to TRBJ2-1; 8 bases match TRBD1. CDR3 size: 15 residues. Germline lookup yields CDR1 GTSNPN and CDR2 SVGIG (reference sequence). The V and J ends lost 7 bases and 4 bases, in that order; junction bases with no gene match: 12. CDR3 region: CAYTAWDRLYNEQFF. The CDR3 DNA reads as TGTGCCTATACAGCCTGGGACAGGCTGTACAATGAGCAGTTCTTC.